The TCR beta chain described here comes from a study of early T cells in non-severe SARS-CoV-2 infection. About the research overall: Chains were not paired, and sequencing was done on bulk RNA from unsorted whole blood. Whole-study results and caveats: VDJdb matching skewed toward anti-spike CD8 responses, missing private and CD4 specificities.

As to this clonotype: What it recognizes is unknown.

Researchers tagged individual cDNA molecules with unique molecular identifiers. MiXCR, applied by TCRdb to the 5' RACE reads, yields one record per CDR3 protein. This sample has approximately 58,000 distinct CDR3 sequences; about 12% occur once, and the top ten carry approximately 2.5%. Per the germline V gene, CDR1 is LNHDA and CDR2 is SQIVND (reference sequence). Trimming stripped 7 bases from V and 3 bases from J, with 21 bases between. The CDR3 is made up of 16 amino acids. This clonotype originated in an adult who was a healthcare worker with PCR-confirmed SARS-CoV-2 infection or an uninfected control (not recorded which). The chain carries TRBV19 and TRBJ2-5; D is perhaps TRBD1 (6 bases). The input for sequencing was whole blood, taken at baseline. The CDR3 coding sequence is TGTGCCAGTAATAAACAGGGAAGGCGATCGGAAGAGACCCAGTACTTC. Translating gives CASNKQGRRSEETQYF. Combining the CDR3 with reference TRBV19 and TRBJ2-5 gives the whole variable domain DGGITQSPKYLFRKEGQNVTLSCEQNLNHDAMYWYRQDPGQGLRLIYYSQIVNDFQKGDIAEGYSVSREKKESFPLTVTSAQKNPTAFYLCASNKQGRRSEETQYFGPGTRLLVL.